The present T cell receptor (beta chain) was sequenced within a study of technical replicates of blood from a few donors (dated by TCRdb to 2017 to 2019). Comment on this clone: The clone's antigen remains unknown. Base qualities are not provided; no much larger clone lies one nucleotide away.

Ends trimmed: V by 5 bases, J by 7 bases; bases unmatched to a gene: 6. Including cysteine and phenylalanine, the CDR3 has 15 amino acids. Only CDR3 DNA remains: 45 bases, in frame from the first base. For CDR1 and CDR2, the germline V gene (reference sequence) lists SEHNR and FQNEAQ. Receptor amplification or capture employed the immunoSEQ multiplex PCR assay. TCRdb mirrors the immuneACCESS table, restricted to in-frame sequences. Some clones are absent from its copies; in checked studies, under half trace to an unresolved V gene, and the reason for the others is unknown. The sample contains just over 95,000 clones, around 96% of them found a single time. The ten largest clonotypes hold about 0.3% of the sample.

The source is a human donor in good health. In this chain, TRBV7-9 is recombined with TRBJ2-1; 12 bases in between match TRBD2. What was sequenced was T cells isolated from PBMCs. CDR3 sequence: CASSRGLAGLNEQFF. The DNA reads TGTGCCAGCAGCCGGGGACTAGCGGGCCTTAATGAGCAGTTCTTC.